This T cell receptor beta chain appears in the sequencing data of a study of shared clonotypes between healthy human individuals. The germline gives CDR1 SQVTM, CDR2 ANQGSEA. CDR3 size: 12 residues. The donors, healthy adults who were HIV-negative, had experienced no recent acute infections or vaccinations. Study-wide results and caveats: When compared with the clonotypes that were shared by all four sorted-subset donors, the non-shared clonotypes turned out to have lower generation probabilities.

TCRdb's copy holds only in-frame clones and misses some; the assay was immunoSEQ multiplex PCR. The table includes some 2.3 million clones, approximately 95% detected once. This clone appeared a single time. Its antigen is as yet unknown. One end of the junction is discordant with germline, which a read error may explain. The sequencing input was naive CD4+ T cells from PBMCs. Subset given: CD45RA+ positively selected. The receptor was isolated from a man aged 18 to 29 in good health. Some clones in this sample may be carry-over from other donors' samples. This sequence joins TRBV29-1 and TRBJ2-3; D is unresolved. CDR3 nucleotide sequence: TGCAGCGCTGAACACACCACAGATACGCAGTATTTT. It specifies CSAEHTTDTQYF.